The clone carrying this T cell receptor (beta chain) was recorded once. Libraries were prepared by immunoSEQ multiplex PCR; TCRdb keeps only in-frame clonotypes and omits some of them. The sample contains some 150,000 clones, about nine tenths of which appear only once. This sample was taken from a study of cytomegalovirus exposure and HLA in healthy donors. The germline V gene encodes CDR1 SGHRS and CDR2 YFSETQ. The CDR3 extends over 14 amino acids. V lost 0 bases and J 1 base, leaving 7 bases between the germline ends. Material for sequencing was PBMCs. The origin of this receptor is a young man in good health and CMV-seropositive. The chain has TRBV5-1 and TRBJ1-1; D call uncertain. The chain's CDR3 is CASSLGGGNTEAFF. CDR3 sequence (DNA): TGCGCCAGCAGCTTGGGTGGAGGGAACACTGAAGCTTTCTTT.